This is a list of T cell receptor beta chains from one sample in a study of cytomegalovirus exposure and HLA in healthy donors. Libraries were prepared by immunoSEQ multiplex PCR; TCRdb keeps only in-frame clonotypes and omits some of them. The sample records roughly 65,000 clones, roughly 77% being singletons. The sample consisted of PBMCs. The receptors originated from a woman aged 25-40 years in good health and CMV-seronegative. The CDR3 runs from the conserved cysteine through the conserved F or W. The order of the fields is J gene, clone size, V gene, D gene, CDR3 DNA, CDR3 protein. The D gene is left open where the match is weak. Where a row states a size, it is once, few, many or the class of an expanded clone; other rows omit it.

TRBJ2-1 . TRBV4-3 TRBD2 TGCGCCAGCAGCCAAGAGTTACCGGGAGGGGCCTACAATGAGCAGTTCTTC CASSQELPGGAYNEQFF
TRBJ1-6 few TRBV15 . TGTGCCACCAGCAGAGATGACAGGAATAATTCACCCCTCCACTTT CATSRDDRNNSPLHF
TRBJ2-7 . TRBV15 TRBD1 TGTGCCACCAGCAGAGATCGAAGGGGGCAAGACGAGCAGTACTTC CATSRDRRGQDEQYF
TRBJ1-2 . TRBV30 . TGTGCCTGGAACCCGGGACACCTGTATGGCTACACCTTC CAWNPGHLYGYTF
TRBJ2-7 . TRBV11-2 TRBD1 TGTGCCAGCAGCTTGGGGACAGGGACCTACGAGCAGTACTTC CASSLGTGTYEQYF
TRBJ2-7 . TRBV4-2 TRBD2 TGTGCCAGCAGCCTCTCCGGGACTAGCGGACCTTACGAGCAGTACTTC CASSLSGTSGPYEQYF
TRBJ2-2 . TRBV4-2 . TGTGCCAGCAGCCATGGCGACCTGACAGCGCCCCATGCCGGGGAGCTGTTTTTT CASSHGDLTAPHAGELFF
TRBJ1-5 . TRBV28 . TGTGCCAGCGAGGGGGTTTACAGCAATCAGCCCCAGCATTTT CASEGVYSNQPQHF
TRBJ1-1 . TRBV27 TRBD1 TGTGCCAGCAGAAAATTTGGACAGGGGCTTGAAGCTTTCTTT CASRKFGQGLEAFF
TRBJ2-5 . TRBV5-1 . TGCGCCAGCAGCGACCCCGGACAGCCTCAAACCCAGTACTTC CASSDPGQPQTQYF
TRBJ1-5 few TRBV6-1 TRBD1 TGTGCCAGCAGGGAAGGGCGGACAGGGCCCTACAATCAGCCCCAGCATTTT CASREGRTGPYNQPQHF
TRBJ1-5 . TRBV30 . TGTGCCTGGAGTGGGGAATCGACAGATCAGCCCCAGCATTTT CAWSGESTDQPQHF
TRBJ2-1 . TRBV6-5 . TGTGCCAGCAGTTATGTACAGGCCGACAATGAGCAGTTCTTC CASSYVQADNEQFF
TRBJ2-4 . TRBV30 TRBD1 TGTGCCTGGAGCCTCGGAGGACAGGGAAGCATTCAGTACTTC CAWSLGGQGSIQYF
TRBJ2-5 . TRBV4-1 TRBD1 TGCGCCAGCAGCACCAAAGGGACAGGGGTAAAACAAGAGACCCAGTACTTC CASSTKGTGVKQETQYF